These 24 T cell receptor beta chains originate from one sample sequenced in a study of cytomegalovirus exposure and HLA in healthy donors. The study ran its PCR with 60 Vbeta and 13 Jbeta primers. The protocol was immunoSEQ multiplex PCR, while the TCRdb copy is restricted to in-frame clones and leaves out a portion. The sample lists under 200,000 clones; roughly 75% were seen once. Input material: PBMCs. These receptors came from a man aged 35-49 years in good health and CMV-seronegative.

The genes are TRBV5-1 and TRBJ1-5; D uncertain. Germline V gene data show CDR1 as SGHRS and CDR2 as YFSETQ. CDR3 size: 14 residues. The V gene lost 4 bases and the J gene lost 9 bases, with 17 bases spanning the gap. As DNA, the CDR3 is TGCGCCAGCAGCCTCGGACCGTTAGGGAGGCCCCAGCATTTT. It translates to CASSLGPLGRPQHF.

The V call is TRBV5-1, the J call TRBJ1-3; D is perhaps TRBD1 (5 bases). The CDR3 contains 14 residues. The germline CDR1 and CDR2 sequences are SGHRS and YFSETQ. With 0 bases removed from V and 2 bases from J, the gap between germline ends came to 6 bases. The DNA for the CDR3 is TGCGCCAGCAGCTTGGGGGGCACTGGAAACACCATATATTTT. This encodes CASSLGGTGNTIYF.

This chain links TRBV25-1 with TRBJ1-1; possible D gene TRBD1, 5 bases. This CDR3 region has 14 residues. Per germline, CDR1 MGHDK and CDR2 SYGVNS. The V end lost 4 bases, the J end lost 1 base, and 10 bases lay between the germline ends. The CDR3 bases are TGTGCCAGCAGTGCAAACACAGGGAACACTGAAGCTTTCTTT. The encoded protein is CASSANTGNTEAFF.

The rearrangement links TRBV5-4 to TRBJ2-7; 8 bases match TRBD2. CDR3 length: 16 residues. The V segment lost 4 bases and the J segment 6 bases; nucleotides outside the gene matches: 15. CDR1 SGHNT and CDR2 YYREEE come from the germline V gene (reference sequence). CDR3 residues: CASSRGGLAGSLEQYF. The CDR3 nucleotides are TGTGCCAGCAGCCGGGGAGGGCTAGCGGGCTCCCTCGAGCAGTACTTC.

The chain has TRBV27 and TRBJ2-7; TRBD1 agrees at 7 bases. This CDR3 has 12 amino acids. V trimming: 3 bases; J trimming: 8 bases; junction bases outside the gene matches: 4. Germline CDR1 MNHEY, CDR2 SMNVEV (reference sequence). CDR3 protein: CASSLSQGKQYF. The CDR3 region has the DNA TGTGCCAGCAGTTTGTCACAGGGGAAGCAGTACTTC.

CDR3 residues: CASSPGAFSYNEQFF. CDR3 in DNA: TGTGCCAGCAGCCCAGGGGCGTTCTCCTACAATGAGCAGTTCTTC. V usage is TRBV7-9 and J usage is TRBJ2-1; tentative D call: TRBD1 (6 bases). The germline V gene encodes CDR1 SEHNR and CDR2 FQNEAQ (reference sequence). The ends were cut back, 5 bases at V and 0 bases at J, with 11 bases in the middle. There are 15 residues in the CDR3.

The chain combines TRBV5-1 with TRBJ2-3, with TRBD2 as a possible D gene (6 bases). V was shortened by 2 bases and J by 4 bases, with 11 bases between the two germline ends. CDR3 length: 14 residues. Germline CDR1 SGHRS, CDR2 YFSETQ. The CDR3 loop is CASSLPGEADTQYF. The CDR3, as DNA: TGCGCCAGCAGCTTACCGGGGGAGGCAGATACGCAGTATTTT.

This clone was picked up a small number of times. The V gene is TRBV30, the J gene TRBJ2-5; D gene ambiguous. This CDR3 is built from 11 residues. Germline V gene data show CDR1 as GTSNPN and CDR2 as SVGIG (reference sequence). The V gene lost 2 bases and the J gene lost 7 bases, with 8 bases spanning the gap. CDR3 loop: CAWSLLGTQYF. The CDR3 DNA is TGTGCCTGGAGTCTCCTAGGGACCCAGTACTTC.

The V and J genes are TRBV11-2 and TRBJ1-5, with D maybe TRBD1 (6 bases). Germline values: CDR1 SGHAT, CDR2 FQNNGV. Trimming stripped 4 bases from V and 3 bases from J, with 10 bases between. This CDR3 has 14 amino acids. CDR3 bases: TGTGCCAGCAGCTCCGCAGGGGACAATCAGCCCCAGCATTTT. This codes for CASSSAGDNQPQHF.

The genes are TRBV19 and TRBJ2-7; 9 bases are a match to TRBD1. The CDR3 spans 15 residues. J was trimmed by 0 bases and V by 6 bases; bases with no gene match: 6. Germline V gene sequence: CDR1 LNHDA, CDR2 SQIVND (reference sequence). CDR3 region: CASSSGTGNSYEQYF. The CDR3, as DNA: TGTGCCAGTAGCTCCGGGACAGGGAACTCCTACGAGCAGTACTTC.

The J gene is TRBJ2-3, the V gene TRBV9; the match to TRBD1 covers 8 bases. Germline V CDR1 and CDR2: SGDLS, YYNGEE. The CDR3 is 16 residues long. Trimming at V came to 4 bases and at J to 5 bases, leaving 12 bases not matched to a gene. This CDR3 reads CASSISGGSGIDTQYF. In nucleotides, the CDR3 is TGTGCCAGCAGCATTTCAGGGGGCAGTGGAATAGATACGCAGTATTTT.

V and J are TRBV2 and TRBJ2-7; 9 nucleotides match TRBD1. Unmatched junction bases numbered 9, after V lost 10 bases and J lost 5 bases. Germline CDR1 and CDR2: SNHLY and FYNNEI. The CDR3 consists of 13 residues. The CDR3 here is CANALGTGNEQYF. The CDR3 nucleotides are TGTGCCAACGCGCTAGGGACAGGGAACGAGCAGTACTTC.

CDR3 region: CASSQAASGQSTDTQYF. The CDR3 region has the DNA TGCGCCAGCAGCCAAGCGGCTAGCGGCCAGAGCACAGATACGCAGTATTTT. The V call is TRBV4-3, the J call TRBJ2-3; 7 bases are shared with TRBD2. The length of the CDR3 is 17 residues. Germline V gene data show CDR1 as LGHNA and CDR2 as YSLEER. Germline trimming cut 1 base from V and 0 bases from J; bases unmatched to any gene: 7.

The chain links TRBV4-3 to TRBJ1-1; D not resolved. Germline loops: CDR1 LGHNA, CDR2 YSLEER. The CDR3 spans 13 residues. V dropped 0 bases and J dropped 7 bases, with 9 bases sitting between them. Here the CDR3 DNA reads TGCGCCAGCAGCCAAGATGGAGAGGGTGAAGCTTTCTTT. Its protein product is CASSQDGEGEAFF.

This chain uses TRBV10-2 with TRBJ2-1; the match to TRBD2 covers 7 bases. The germline gives CDR1 WSHSY, CDR2 SAAADI. This CDR3 is built from 16 residues. After removal of 2 bases from V and 3 bases from J, the junction contained 7 bases not matched to a gene. The CDR3 protein is CASSERTRAGYNEQFF. In DNA form, the CDR3 reads TGCGCCAGCAGTGAGAGGACTAGGGCAGGCTACAATGAGCAGTTCTTC.

V and J are TRBV6-5 and TRBJ1-2; TRBD1 might be the D (5 bases). The V and J ends lost 4 bases and 7 bases respectively, with 10 bases between them. Germline V gene data show CDR1 as MNHEY and CDR2 as SVGAGI. The CDR3 covers 12 residues. The CDR3 DNA reads as TGTGCCAGCAGTTCGGGAGGGGCTGGCTACACCTTC. This sequence encodes CASSSGGAGYTF.

This clone came up once. This chain joins TRBV9 and TRBJ1-2; 7 bases agree with TRBD1. Germline lookup yields CDR1 SGDLS and CDR2 YYNGEE. This CDR3 contains 14 residues. Germline trimming cut 3 bases from V and 4 bases from J; bases unmatched to any gene: 6. Written as DNA, the CDR3 is TGTGCCAGCAGCGCCCAGACAGGGTCCTATGGCTACACCTTC. Its protein product is CASSAQTGSYGYTF. Full variable domain (outside the CDR3, taken from reference TRBV9 and TRBJ1-2): DSGVTQTPKHLITATGQRVTLRCSPRSGDLSVYWYQQSLDQGLQFLIQYYNGEERAKGNILERFSAQQFPDLHSELNLSSLELGDSALYFCASSAQTGSYGYTFGSGTRLTVV.

The V and J genes are TRBV10-3 and TRBJ2-1; TRBD2 matches at 16 bases. CDR1 ENHRY and CDR2 SYGVKD come from the germline V gene. The J segment lost 5 bases and the V segment lost 8 bases, leaving 6 bases of the junction unmatched. The CDR3 spans 16 residues. The CDR3 DNA is TGTGCCATCGGGGGACTAGCGGGGGGGAACAACAATGAGCAGTTCTTC. Translated: CAIGGLAGGNNNEQFF.

This chain links TRBV11-1 with TRBJ2-7; 10 bases match TRBD2. The CDR3 is 14 amino acids. Germline CDR1 SGHAT, CDR2 FQDESV (reference sequence). The J segment lost 7 bases and the V segment lost 4 bases, leaving 7 bases of the junction unmatched. The CDR3 coding sequence is TGTGCCAGCAGCTCTCTAGCGGGAGTGGAGGAGCAGTACTTC. Translation: CASSSLAGVEEQYF. The entire variable domain, with the rest obtained from reference TRBV11-1 and TRBJ2-7, is as follows: EAEVAQSPRYKITEKSQAVAFWCDPISGHATLYWYRQILGQGPELLVQFQDESVVDDSQLPKDRFSAERLKGVDSTLKIQPAELGDSAMYLCASSSLAGVEEQYFGPGTRLTVT.

The genes are TRBV10-3 and TRBJ2-3; 11 bases line up with TRBD2. This CDR3 has 16 amino acids. With 6 bases clipped from V and 1 base from J, the junction kept 6 bases outside the gene matches. CDR1 is ENHRY and CDR2 is SYGVKD in the germline V gene. The CDR3 region is CAIRDLLAGGTDTQYF. CDR3 sequence (DNA): TGTGCCATCAGAGACCTACTAGCGGGGGGCACAGATACGCAGTATTTT.

The chain employs TRBV19 and TRBJ1-5, with TRBD1 as a possible D gene (6 bases). Germline V gene sequence: CDR1 LNHDA, CDR2 SQIVND (reference sequence). Trimming took off 2 bases at V and 7 bases at J, with 15 bases between the two ends. The CDR3 totals 15 residues. This CDR3 reads CASSIMSAGEQPQHF. The CDR3 bases are TGTGCCAGTAGTATAATGTCGGCAGGGGAACAGCCCCAGCATTTT. The full variable domain, rest sourced from reference TRBV19 and TRBJ1-5, is DGGITQSPKYLFRKEGQNVTLSCEQNLNHDAMYWYRQDPGQGLRLIYYSQIVNDFQKGDIAEGYSVSREKKESFPLTVTSAQKNPTAFYLCASSIMSAGEQPQHFGDGTRLSIL.

V gene TRBV9 combines with J gene TRBJ1-2, with 7 bases that match TRBD1. Per germline, CDR1 SGDLS and CDR2 YYNGEE. Germline trimming cut 7 bases from V and 6 bases from J; bases unmatched to any gene: 6. This CDR3 comprises 12 residues. The CDR3 protein is CASGEGAHGYTF. The CDR3 nucleotides read TGTGCCAGCGGTGAGGGGGCCCATGGCTACACCTTC.

This clone is a singleton in its sample. The CDR3 spells CASSYAGARSYEQYF. CDR3 coding DNA: TGTGCCAGCAGTTACGCTGGAGCGAGGTCCTACGAGCAGTACTTC. The chain is built from TRBV6-5 and TRBJ2-5; D is unresolved. The J call is in doubt because the DNA end fits TRBJ2-7 better. Per germline, CDR1 MNHEY and CDR2 SVGAGI. The CDR3 loop spans 15 amino acids.

V usage is TRBV7-2 and J usage is TRBJ1-2, with 10 bases matching TRBD1. The CDR3 is 15 amino acids. From germline, CDR1 is SGHTA and CDR2 FQGNSA. The V and J ends lost 5 bases and 6 bases, in that order; junction bases with no gene match: 9. The CDR3 DNA sequence: TGTGCCAGCAGCCCTATGACAGGGGGCTCGGATGGCTACACCTTC. Residues: CASSPMTGGSDGYTF. Complete variable domain (other parts from reference TRBV7-2 and TRBJ1-2): GAGVSQSPSNKVTEKGKDVELRCDPISGHTALYWYRQSLGQGLEFLIYFQGNSAPDKSGLPSDRFSAERTGGSVSTLTIQRTQQEDSAVYLCASSPMTGGSDGYTFGSGTRLTVV.